This T cell receptor (beta chain) appears in the sequencing data of a study of T cell responses to AZD1222 COVID-19 vaccine. Germline values: CDR1 MNHEY, CDR2 SVGAGI. The CDR3 contains 13 residues. V lost 6 bases, J lost 1 base, and 9 bases lay in between. The study's findings and limits: Just a handful of AZD1222 recipients tested seropositive at baseline. Vaccination with two AZD1222 doses was followed by a rise in Spike-specific TCR breadth and depth. Repertoires were obtained only post-peak T cell response.

Comments on this clone: Its antigen is currently unknown.

TCRdb keeps only in-frame clones here, not all; method: immunoSEQ multiplex PCR. The table includes 130,000 or so clones, just over 90% detected once. This sample comprised peripheral blood, obtained on day 0 of AZD1222 vaccination. This rearrangement joins TRBV6-5 to TRBJ2-5; D not resolved. This TCR was sampled from an adult in good health. The CDR3 sequence: CASRLNTQETQYF. The CDR3 DNA sequence: TGTGCCAGCAGGTTAAACACCCAAGAGACCCAGTACTTC.